What follows are 13 T cell receptor beta chains derived from one specimen sequenced in a study of T cells in Graves' hyperthyroidism and ophthalmopathy. Amplified regions were TCR beta CDR3 sequences from RNA transcripts. First-round RT-PCR targeting the TCR CDR3 was performed with the HTBI primer set. TCRdb fed the multiplex PCR reads into MiXCR, producing one record per CDR3 protein. The table includes some 500,000 distinct CDR3 sequences, roughly an eighth detected once. What was sequenced was blood. Receptors were obtained from a woman aged 18-35 years with Graves' hyperthyroidism.

This clonotype has ten or more counts. CDR3 DNA: TGTGCCAGCAGCTGGGGACAGTCGGAGCAGTACTTC. Encoded protein: CASSWGQSEQYF. This chain uses TRBV5-5 with TRBJ2-7; 7 bases line up with TRBD1. The CDR3 is made up of 12 amino acids. Germline values: CDR1 SGHKS, CDR2 YYEKEE (reference sequence). The trim removed 3 bases at V and 7 bases at J, leaving 4 bases unmatched. Full variable domain (missing parts from reference TRBV5-5 and TRBJ2-7): DAGVTQSPTHLIKTRGQQVTLRCSPISGHKSVSWYQQVLGQGPQFIFQYYEKEERGRGNFPDRFSARQFPNYSSELNVNALLLGDSALYLCASSWGQSEQYFGPGTRLTVT.

This clonotype has a count of ten or more. J is TRBJ2-7 and V is TRBV12-5, with D perhaps matching TRBD1 (6 bases). CDR3 length: 14 residues. From germline, CDR1 is LGHNT and CDR2 FRNRAP. V lost 7 bases and J 4 bases, leaving 17 bases between the germline ends. CDR3: CASAIGQGGYEQYF. The CDR3 nucleotides read TGTGCTAGTGCCATCGGACAAGGGGGATACGAGCAGTACTTC.

The sample holds many counts of this clonotype. V usage is TRBV7-8 and J usage is TRBJ2-7; either TRBD1 or TRBD2 may supply D (6 bases each). The CDR3 covers 15 residues. V lost 5 bases and J lost 2, with 16 bases in between. Germline V lookup: CDR1 SGHVS, CDR2 FQNEAQ. Here the CDR3 reads CASSLGGRGPYEQYF. CDR3 nucleotide sequence: TGTGCCAGCAGCCTAGGGGGGAGAGGTCCCTACGAGCAGTACTTC.

Ten or more counts support this clonotype. The CDR3 here is CASSLGWETQYF. CDR3 nucleotide sequence: TGTGCCAGCAGCTTAGGGTGGGAGACCCAGTACTTC. The V and J genes are TRBV11-2 and TRBJ2-5; D uncertain. This CDR3 spans 12 amino acids. V lost 1 base to trimming and J lost 5 bases, with 5 bases between them. The germline CDR1 and CDR2 sequences are SGHAT and FQNNGV.

In this sample, this clonotype turned up many times. The CDR3 coding sequence is TGTGCCTGGAGGGTAGCGGGAGAGGGAGATACGCAGTATTTT. As protein: CAWRVAGEGDTQYF. The chain carries TRBV30 and TRBJ2-3; 9 nucleotides align to TRBD2. The trim removed 3 bases at V and 5 bases at J, leaving 6 bases unmatched. This CDR3 contains 14 residues. Per germline, CDR1 GTSNPN and CDR2 SVGIG (reference sequence).

This clonotype has ten or more counts. CDR3 in DNA: TGTGCCAGCAGTTTACGACTAGCGGTGATGGAGCTGTTTTTT. This translates into CASSLRLAVMELFF. J is TRBJ2-2 and V is TRBV12-3 or TRBV12-4; 9 nucleotides line up with TRBD2. The length of the CDR3 is 14 residues. With V trimmed by 2 bases and J by 10 bases, 5 bases remained unmatched.

The rearrangement joins TRBV5-8 to TRBJ1-1, with 7 nucleotides matching TRBD1. Germline values: CDR1 SGHTS, CDR2 YDEGEE. The CDR3 extends over 11 amino acids. Germline trimming cut 7 bases from V and 10 bases from J; bases unmatched to any gene: 7. This CDR3 is CASLGQLVAFF. The CDR3 DNA is TGTGCCAGCTTGGGACAGCTCGTAGCTTTCTTT.

This clonotype was seen ten or more times. The chain is built from TRBV6-1 and TRBJ1-2; no clear D gene. The CDR3 runs to 13 residues. Germline V gives CDR1 MNHNS, CDR2 SASEGT. Trimming removed 1 base at V and 6 bases at J, with 9 bases between. The CDR3 nucleotides are TGTGCCAGCAGTGAAGGCGAAGGGAATGGCTACACCTTC. Its protein product is CASSEGEGNGYTF.

This chain joins TRBV5-1 and TRBJ1-4; the match to TRBD1 covers 9 bases. The CDR3 runs 16 residues. Trimming at V came to 5 bases and at J to 4 bases, leaving 9 bases not matched to a gene. Germline V gives CDR1 SGHRS, CDR2 YFSETQ. CDR3: CASSPGQGSINEKLFF. The CDR3 DNA follows: TGCGCCAGCAGTCCGGGACAGGGATCTATTAATGAAAAACTGTTTTTT.

This clonotype was counted many times. The rearrangement joins TRBV24-1 to TRBJ2-1; D is undetermined. V was trimmed by 4 bases and J by 4 bases, leaving 16 bases between them. Germline CDR1 reads KGHDR; CDR2 reads SFDVKD. The CDR3 covers 16 residues. The CDR3 DNA reads as TGTGCCACCAGTGAATCAGGCCTAACGGTTTACAATGAGCAGTTCTTC. Translated: CATSESGLTVYNEQFF.

This clonotype was observed many times. This chain joins TRBV18 and TRBJ2-3, with 9 bases that match TRBD2. Germline values: CDR1 KGHSH, CDR2 LQKENI. This CDR3 comprises 16 residues. J gave up 1 base and V 0 bases, and 2 bases lay outside the gene matches. The CDR3 DNA is TGTGCCAGCTCACCACCTAGCGGGAGTGGCACAGATACGCAGTATTTT. Amino acids: CASSPPSGSGTDTQYF.

The table lists this clonotype with many counts. No DNA is shown, since the ends of the CDR3 on it are uncertain; the CDR3 is the one TCRdb lists. This chain uses TRBV2 with TRBJ2-2; the DNA was not compared with TRBD1, the D call given in the table. The CDR3 sequence runs 14 residues, both termini included. Germline CDR1 SNHLY, CDR2 FYNNEI. CDR3 loop: CASKGFGAGGELFF.

A note on this clonotype: This may be a read error, as it is one base from a much larger clone. The genes are TRBV24-1 and TRBJ2-3, with a possible D match to TRBD1 (6 bases). V lost 6 bases, J lost 0 bases, and 18 bases lay in between. Germline CDR1 KGHDR, CDR2 SFDVKD. CDR3 size: 17 residues. Here the CDR3 DNA reads TGTGCCACCAGTCTGGGGGCTCTATCCCGAAGCACAGATACGCAGTATTTT. Translated, it gives CATSLGALSRSTDTQYF.